One T cell receptor (beta chain) is described in this entry. The data derive from a study of PD-L1 blockade in urothelial cancer. Study-wide background: Patients started atezolizumab around 2014, 1,200 mg intravenously every 3 weeks.

After removal of 3 bases from V and 7 bases from J, the junction contained 6 bases not matched to a gene. There are 14 residues in the CDR3. Germline CDR1 and CDR2: SEHNR and FQNEAQ (reference sequence). The method was immunoSEQ multiplex PCR; TCRdb's version includes in-frame clones alone and lacks a portion of them. Among approximately 100,000 clones, about 91% were seen once, and the ten largest hold 0.75% to 0.95%. This sample comprised PBMCs, obtained around atezolizumab (anti-PD-L1) treatment. The TCR originated in a woman older than 75 with urothelial cancer. The rearrangement uses TRBV7-9 and TRBJ1-2; 9 bases agree with TRBD1. Here the CDR3 reads CASSLRTGEVGYTF. The CDR3 DNA follows: TGTGCCAGCAGCTTGCGGACAGGGGAAGTTGGCTACACCTTC.